A selection of T cell receptor beta chains follows, all from one sample in a study of shared clonotypes between healthy human individuals. Clones were sequenced by immunoSEQ multiplex PCR, and TCRdb holds only the in-frame ones, with some missing. The profile shows 100,000 to 120,000 clones, under 70% of them singletons. Input material: memory CD8+ T cells sorted from blood. Receptor source: a woman in her twenties or thirties in good health. The CDR3 runs from the conserved cysteine through the conserved F or W. D genes are given only for firm matches. Only some rows state a clone size, as once, few, many or a class for expanded clones.

abundance	v_gene	d_gene	j_gene	CDR3nt	CDR3aa
NA	TRBV11-3	NA	TRBJ2-2	TGTGCCAGCAGCTTAGGGGGGAGAGACACCGGGGAGCTGTTTTTT	CASSLGGRDTGELFF
NA	TRBV7-6	NA	TRBJ2-3	TGTGCCAGCAGCCTTGCCACAGATACGCAGTATTTT	CASSLATDTQYF
NA	TRBV7-8	NA	TRBJ2-1	TGTGCCAGCAGCTTATTACCAGAAAGCAATGAGCAGTTCTTC	CASSLLPESNEQFF
NA	TRBV19	NA	TRBJ2-2	TGTGCCAGTAGTATTAGGGCAGGTAATCCTCGGTCGCTAGACACCGGGGAGCTGTTTTTT	CASSIRAGNPRSLDTGELFF
NA	TRBV13	TRBD2	TRBJ2-7	TGTGCCAGCAGCTCCCTAGGGCTAGCGGGCTCCTACGAGCAGTACTTC	CASSSLGLAGSYEQYF
NA	TRBV25-1	TRBD1	TRBJ2-7	TGTGCCAGCAGTGAATCCGGGACAGGGTATTCCTACGAGCAGTACTTC	CASSESGTGYSYEQYF
few	TRBV25-1	TRBD1	TRBJ2-7	TGTGCCAGCTCCCGGCCTACCTCGACAGGGGGCGTGGACGAGCAGTACTTC	CASSRPTSTGGVDEQYF
many	TRBV2	TRBD1	TRBJ1-3	TGTGCCAGCAGCCAGGGGGCGGGAAATGGAAACACCATATATTTT	CASSQGAGNGNTIYF
once	TRBV7-9	NA	TRBJ2-5	TGTGCCAGCAGCTTAGGTCAAGAGACCCAGTACTTC	CASSLGQETQYF
NA	TRBV7-2	TRBD1	TRBJ1-3	TGTGCCAGCAGCCCCCAGGGGGCTGGAAACACCATATATTTT	CASSPQGAGNTIYF
few	TRBV15	TRBD1	TRBJ1-4	TGTGCCACCAGCAGAGGTGCCGGGACAGACATTGAAAAACTGTTTTTT	CATSRGAGTDIEKLFF
NA	TRBV7-2	NA	TRBJ2-3	TGTGCCAGCAGCTTAGACGCCACAGATACGCAGTATTTT	CASSLDATDTQYF
few	TRBV6-6	NA	TRBJ1-2	TGTGCCAGCAGTTATGCACCAGGGGTGGAGGATGGCTACACCTTC	CASSYAPGVEDGYTF
many	TRBV27	NA	TRBJ2-2	TGTGCCAGCCGCCCGGGGGCTAAAACCGGGGAGCTGTTTTTT	CASRPGAKTGELFF